The clone carrying this T cell receptor beta chain was seen a handful of times. Antigen unknown. This entry is derived from a study of blood T cells in healthy people across ages. Germline V gives CDR1 DFQATT, CDR2 SNEGSKA (reference sequence). The V segment lost 6 bases and the J segment 7 bases; nucleotides outside the gene matches: 14. The CDR3 is made up of 16 amino acids. Using a J-beta primer mix together with a sample-barcoded 5' primer, a second PCR was run for roughly 7 to 12 cycles. One entry per CDR3 protein, called by TCRdb with MiXCR from the 5' RACE reads. The sample lists roughly 730,000 distinct CDR3 sequences, 56% occurring once. The study, taken as a whole, reports: Naive and antigen-experienced cells were not separated, limiting conclusive comparison. Both naive CD4+ cell counts and diversity were greater in long-lived donors than in aged donors. A strong correlation was seen between TCR beta diversity and naive T cell percentage. Diversity estimated from one million T cells was considered an underestimate.

J is TRBJ1-6 and V is TRBV20-1, with 8 bases lining up with TRBD1. Sequencing was performed on blood. This TCR was sampled from a middle-aged man in good health. CDR3 residues: CSALNPGGARNSPLHF. Written as DNA, the CDR3 is TGCAGTGCCCTTAACCCAGGGGGCGCACGGAATTCACCCCTCCACTTT.